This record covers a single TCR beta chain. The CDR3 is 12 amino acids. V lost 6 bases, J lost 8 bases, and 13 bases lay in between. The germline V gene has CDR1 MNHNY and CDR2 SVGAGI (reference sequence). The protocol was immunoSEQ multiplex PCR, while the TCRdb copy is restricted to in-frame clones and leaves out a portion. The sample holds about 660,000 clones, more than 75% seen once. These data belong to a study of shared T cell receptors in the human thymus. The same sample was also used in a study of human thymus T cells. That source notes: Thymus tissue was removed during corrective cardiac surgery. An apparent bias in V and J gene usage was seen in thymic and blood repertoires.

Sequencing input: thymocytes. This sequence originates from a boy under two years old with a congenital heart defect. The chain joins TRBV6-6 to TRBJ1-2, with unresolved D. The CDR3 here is CASRTGRGGYTF. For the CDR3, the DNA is TGTGCCAGCAGAACGGGCCGGGGAGGCTACACCTTC.